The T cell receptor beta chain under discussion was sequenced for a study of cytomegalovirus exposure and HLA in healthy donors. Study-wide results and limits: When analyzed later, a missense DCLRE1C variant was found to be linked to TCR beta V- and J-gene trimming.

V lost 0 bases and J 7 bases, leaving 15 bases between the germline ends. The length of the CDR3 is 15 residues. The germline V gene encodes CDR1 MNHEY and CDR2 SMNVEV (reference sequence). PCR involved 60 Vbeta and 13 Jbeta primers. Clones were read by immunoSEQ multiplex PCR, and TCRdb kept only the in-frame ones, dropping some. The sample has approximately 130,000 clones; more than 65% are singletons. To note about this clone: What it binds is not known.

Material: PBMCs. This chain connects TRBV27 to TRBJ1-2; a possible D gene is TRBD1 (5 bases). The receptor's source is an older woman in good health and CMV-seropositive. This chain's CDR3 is CASSLSQGGSLGYTF. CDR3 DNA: TGTGCCAGCAGTTTATCTCAGGGAGGGTCCCTTGGCTACACCTTC.